This passage covers 7 T cell receptor beta chains from one sample sequenced in a study of T cells in Graves' hyperthyroidism and ophthalmopathy. RNA transcripts were the template for amplifying TCR beta CDR3 regions. The study used the HTBI primer set for a first-round RT-PCR of the TCR CDR3. In TCRdb, the multiplex PCR reads were re-called with MiXCR into one record per CDR3 protein. The sample lists 300,000 to 350,000 distinct CDR3 sequences; around 14% were seen once. Sequencing was carried out using blood. Receptors originate from a woman aged 25 to 39 with Graves' hyperthyroidism.

This clonotype was counted ten times or more. DNA of the CDR3: TGTGCCAGCAGTCTGAGCGGGAGCGGGTCCGGGGAGCTGTTTTTT. It encodes CASSLSGSGSGELFF. J is TRBJ2-2 and V is TRBV12-3 or TRBV12-4, with TRBD2 identical over 8 bases. V dropped 5 bases and J dropped 6; count of bases not matched to a gene: 8. The CDR3 length is 15 residues.

Concerning this clonotype itself: The junction departs from the called germline gene at one end, perhaps through a read error. The CDR3 sequence is CALGSYNEQFF. CDR3 in DNA: TGCGCGCTGGGCTCCTACAATGAGCAGTTCTTC. The chain is built from TRBV7-9 and TRBJ2-1; no clear D. Germline CDR1 and CDR2: SEHNR and FQNEAQ (reference sequence). This CDR3 is built from 11 residues.

The chain carries TRBV7-9 and TRBJ2-7; D is tentatively TRBD1 or TRBD2 (5 bases each). The germline gives CDR1 SEHNR, CDR2 FQNEAQ (reference sequence). Trimming left V 0 bases short and J 0 bases short, with 12 bases between. The CDR3 length is 16 residues. For the CDR3, the DNA is TGTGCCAGCAGCTTAGCCGGGACGGCAAGCTCCTACGAGCAGTACTTC. This gives the protein CASSLAGTASSYEQYF.

V is TRBV20-1 and J is TRBJ2-1; TRBD2 might be the D (6 bases). The V and J ends lost 0 bases and 11 bases respectively, with 20 bases between them. CDR3 length: 15 amino acids. Germline-derived CDR1 and CDR2 are DFQATT and SNEGSKA (reference sequence). The CDR3 reads CSARDRSSGSAKQFF. DNA for the CDR3: TGCAGTGCTAGAGATCGGAGTAGCGGTTCCGCGAAGCAGTTCTTC.

In its sample, this clonotype was seen many times. This sequence joins TRBV6-1 and TRBJ1-5, with 7 nucleotides matching TRBD1. There are 15 residues in the CDR3. After removal of 7 bases from V and 6 bases from J, the junction contained 12 bases not matched to a gene. From germline, CDR1 is MNHNS and CDR2 SASEGT. CDR3 nucleotide sequence: TGTGCCAGCAATCCAAGACAGGGCGAAAGTCAGCCCCAGCATTTT. Its protein is CASNPRQGESQPQHF.

This clonotype was recorded at least ten times. V and J are TRBV20-1 and TRBJ2-5, with D tentatively TRBD1 (5 bases). The CDR3 is 17 residues long. CDR1 is DFQATT and CDR2 is SNEGSKA in the germline V gene (reference sequence). Trimming removed 6 bases at V and 3 bases at J, with 26 bases between. Here the CDR3 reads CSATPFFGRQLEETQYF. CDR3 coding DNA: TGCAGTGCCACCCCGTTCTTTGGAAGACAGTTAGAAGAGACCCAGTACTTC.

This clonotype was detected ten times or more. This chain joins TRBV2 and TRBJ1-1, with D unclear. CDR3 length: 9 amino acids. The germline gives CDR1 SNHLY, CDR2 FYNNEI. V was trimmed by 7 bases and J by 8 bases, leaving 5 bases between them. The CDR3 sequence: CASIREAFF. CDR3 bases: TGTGCCAGCATACGAGAAGCTTTCTTT.